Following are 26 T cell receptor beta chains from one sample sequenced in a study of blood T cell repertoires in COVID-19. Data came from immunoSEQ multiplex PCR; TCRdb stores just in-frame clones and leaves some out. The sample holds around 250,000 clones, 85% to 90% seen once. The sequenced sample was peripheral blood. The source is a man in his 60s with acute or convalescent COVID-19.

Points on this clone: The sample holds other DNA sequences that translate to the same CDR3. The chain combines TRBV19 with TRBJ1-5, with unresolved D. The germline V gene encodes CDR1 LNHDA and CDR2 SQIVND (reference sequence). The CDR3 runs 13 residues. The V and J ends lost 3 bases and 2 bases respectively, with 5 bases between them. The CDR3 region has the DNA TGTGCCAGTAGTATTTCGGGCAATCAGCCCCAGCATTTT. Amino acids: CASSISGNQPQHF.

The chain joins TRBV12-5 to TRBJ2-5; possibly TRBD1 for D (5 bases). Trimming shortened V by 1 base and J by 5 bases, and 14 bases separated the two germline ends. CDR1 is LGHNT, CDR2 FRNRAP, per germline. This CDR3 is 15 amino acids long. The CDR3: CASGLGQPGTETQYF. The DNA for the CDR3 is TGTGCTAGTGGTTTGGGACAGCCAGGAACTGAGACCCAGTACTTC.

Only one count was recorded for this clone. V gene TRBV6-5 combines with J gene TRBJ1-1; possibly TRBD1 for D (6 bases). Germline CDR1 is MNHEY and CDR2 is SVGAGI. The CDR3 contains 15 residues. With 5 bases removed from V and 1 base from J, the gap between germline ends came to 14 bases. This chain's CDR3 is CASSPRQVENTEAFF. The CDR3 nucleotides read TGTGCCAGCAGTCCCCGACAGGTCGAGAACACTGAAGCTTTCTTT.

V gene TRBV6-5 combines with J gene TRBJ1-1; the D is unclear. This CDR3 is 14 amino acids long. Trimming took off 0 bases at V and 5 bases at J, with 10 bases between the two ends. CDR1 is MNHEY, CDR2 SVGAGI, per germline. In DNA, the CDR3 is TGTGCCAGCAGTTACTCGATGGCGGAAACTGAAGCTTTCTTT. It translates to CASSYSMAETEAFF.

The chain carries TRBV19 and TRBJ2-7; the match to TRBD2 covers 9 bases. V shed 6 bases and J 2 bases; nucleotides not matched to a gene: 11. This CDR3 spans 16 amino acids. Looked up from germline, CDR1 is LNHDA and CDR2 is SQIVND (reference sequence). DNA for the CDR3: TGTGCCAGTAGCCCCCTCTCGACTAGCGGAACCTACGAGCAGTACTTC. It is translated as CASSPLSTSGTYEQYF.

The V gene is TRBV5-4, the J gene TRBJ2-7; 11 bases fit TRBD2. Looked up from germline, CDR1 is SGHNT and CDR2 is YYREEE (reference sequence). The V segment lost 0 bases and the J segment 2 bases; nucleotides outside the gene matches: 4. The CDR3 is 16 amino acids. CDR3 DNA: TGTGCCAGCAGCTTGGATGGTAGCGGGAGGGCCTACGAGCAGTACTTC. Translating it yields CASSLDGSGRAYEQYF.

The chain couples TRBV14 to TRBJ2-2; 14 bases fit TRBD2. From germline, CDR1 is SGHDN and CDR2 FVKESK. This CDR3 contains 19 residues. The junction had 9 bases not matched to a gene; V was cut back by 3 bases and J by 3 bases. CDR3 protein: CASSHRGLAGEVDTGELFF. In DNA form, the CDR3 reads TGTGCCAGCAGCCACCGGGGACTAGCGGGAGAGGTGGACACCGGGGAGCTGTTTTTT.

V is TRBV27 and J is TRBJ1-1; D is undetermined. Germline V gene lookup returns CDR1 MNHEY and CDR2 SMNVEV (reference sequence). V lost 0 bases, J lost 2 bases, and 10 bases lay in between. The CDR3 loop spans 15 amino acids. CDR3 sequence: CASSLSFTINTEAFF. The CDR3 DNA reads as TGTGCCAGCAGTTTATCGTTCACAATAAACACTGAAGCTTTCTTT.

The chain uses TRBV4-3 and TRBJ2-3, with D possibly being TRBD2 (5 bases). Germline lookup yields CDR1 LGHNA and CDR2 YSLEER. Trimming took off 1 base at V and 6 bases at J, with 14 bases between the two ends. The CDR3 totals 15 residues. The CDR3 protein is CASSQGLPSSDTQYF. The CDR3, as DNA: TGCGCCAGCAGCCAAGGCCTGCCTAGCTCCGATACGCAGTATTTT.

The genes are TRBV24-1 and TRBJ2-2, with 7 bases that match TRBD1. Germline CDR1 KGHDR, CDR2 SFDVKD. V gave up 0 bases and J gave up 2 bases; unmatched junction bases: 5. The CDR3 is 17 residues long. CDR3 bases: TGTGCCACCAGTGATTTGCGACAGGGATTAAACACCGGGGAGCTGTTTTTT. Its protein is CATSDLRQGLNTGELFF.

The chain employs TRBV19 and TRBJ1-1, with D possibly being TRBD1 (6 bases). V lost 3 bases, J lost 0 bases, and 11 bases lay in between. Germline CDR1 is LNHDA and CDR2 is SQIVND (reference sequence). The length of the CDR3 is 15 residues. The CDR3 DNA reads TGTGCCAGTAGTATGGGGGCAACATTGAACACTGAAGCTTTCTTT. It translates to CASSMGATLNTEAFF.

The CDR3 protein is CASSVLGTGSYNEQFF. DNA of the CDR3: TGTGCCAGCAGTGTACTGGGGACAGGGTCCTACAATGAGCAGTTCTTC. The rearrangement joins TRBV28 to TRBJ2-1, with TRBD1 matching over 9 bases. Trimming removed 5 bases from V and 1 base from J; junction bases left unmatched: 6. The CDR3 contains 16 residues. Germline V CDR1 and CDR2: MDHEN, SYDVKM.

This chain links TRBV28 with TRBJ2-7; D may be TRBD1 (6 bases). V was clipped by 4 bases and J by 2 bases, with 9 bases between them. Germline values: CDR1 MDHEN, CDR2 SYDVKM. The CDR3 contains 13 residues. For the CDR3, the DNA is TGTGCCAGCAGTTACAGGACAGCCTACGAGCAGTACTTC. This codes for CASSYRTAYEQYF.

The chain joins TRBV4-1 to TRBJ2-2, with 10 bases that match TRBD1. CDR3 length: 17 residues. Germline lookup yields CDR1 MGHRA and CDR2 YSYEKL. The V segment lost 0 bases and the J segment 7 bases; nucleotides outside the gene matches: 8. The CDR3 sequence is CASSQEGGGTGDGELFF. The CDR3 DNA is TGCGCCAGCAGCCAAGAAGGAGGTGGGACAGGGGACGGGGAGCTGTTTTTT.

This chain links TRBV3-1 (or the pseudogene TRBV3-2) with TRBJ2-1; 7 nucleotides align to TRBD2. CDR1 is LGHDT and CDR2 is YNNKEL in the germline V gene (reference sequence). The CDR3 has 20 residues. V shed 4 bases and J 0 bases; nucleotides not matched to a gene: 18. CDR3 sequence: CASSLAYERRERVSYNEQFF. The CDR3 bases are TGTGCCAGCAGCCTAGCCTATGAGAGGCGGGAGAGGGTCTCCTACAATGAGCAGTTCTTC.

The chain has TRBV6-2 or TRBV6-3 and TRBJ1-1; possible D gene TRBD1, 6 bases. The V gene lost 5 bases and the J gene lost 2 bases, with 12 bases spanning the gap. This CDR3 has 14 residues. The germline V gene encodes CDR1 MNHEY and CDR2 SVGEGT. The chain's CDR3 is CASSPGQTNTEAFF. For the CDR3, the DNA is TGTGCCAGCAGTCCGGGACAAACTAACACTGAAGCTTTCTTT.

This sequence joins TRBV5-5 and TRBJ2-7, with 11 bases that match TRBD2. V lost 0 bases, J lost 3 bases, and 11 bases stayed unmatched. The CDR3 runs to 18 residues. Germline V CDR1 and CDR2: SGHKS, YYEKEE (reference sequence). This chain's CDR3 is CASSLVGSGRAAVYEQYF. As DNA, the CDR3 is TGTGCCAGCAGCTTGGTGGGTAGCGGGAGGGCCGCGGTCTACGAGCAGTACTTC.

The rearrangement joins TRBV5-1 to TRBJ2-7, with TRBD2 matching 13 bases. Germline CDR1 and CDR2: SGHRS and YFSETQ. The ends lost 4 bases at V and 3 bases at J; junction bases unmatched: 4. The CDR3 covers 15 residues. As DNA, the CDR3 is TGCGCCAGCAGCCCGTGGACTAGCGGGAGCTACGAGCAGTACTTC. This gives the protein CASSPWTSGSYEQYF.

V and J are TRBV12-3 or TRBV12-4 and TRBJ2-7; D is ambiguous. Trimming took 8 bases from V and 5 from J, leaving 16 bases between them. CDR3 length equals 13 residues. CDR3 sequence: CASSRWRQNEQYF. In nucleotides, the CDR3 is TGTGCCAGCTCAAGATGGCGGCAAAACGAGCAGTACTTC.

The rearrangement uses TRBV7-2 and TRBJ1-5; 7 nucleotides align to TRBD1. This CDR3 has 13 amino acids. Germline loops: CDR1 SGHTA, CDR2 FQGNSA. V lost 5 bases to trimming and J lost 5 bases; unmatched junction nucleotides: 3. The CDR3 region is CASSTDRDQPQHF. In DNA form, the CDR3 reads TGTGCCAGCAGCACCGACAGGGATCAGCCCCAGCATTTT.

CDR3 protein: CAIRPSGGPGGNSPLHF. CDR3 nucleotides: TGTGCCATCAGGCCCTCAGGTGGTCCGGGGGGGAATTCACCCCTCCACTTT. This chain connects TRBV10-3 to TRBJ1-6, with a weak D call TRBD1 (5 bases). The CDR3 loop spans 17 amino acids. Germline CDR1 and CDR2: ENHRY and SYGVKD. Between the trimmed V and J ends, which lost 6 bases and 7 bases, there was a span of 22 bases.

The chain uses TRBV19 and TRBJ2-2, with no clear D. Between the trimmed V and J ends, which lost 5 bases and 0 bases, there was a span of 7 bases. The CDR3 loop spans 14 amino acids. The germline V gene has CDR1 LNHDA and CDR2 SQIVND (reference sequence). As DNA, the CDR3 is TGTGCCAGTAGTGACGGAGCGAACACCGGGGAGCTGTTTTTT. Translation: CASSDGANTGELFF.

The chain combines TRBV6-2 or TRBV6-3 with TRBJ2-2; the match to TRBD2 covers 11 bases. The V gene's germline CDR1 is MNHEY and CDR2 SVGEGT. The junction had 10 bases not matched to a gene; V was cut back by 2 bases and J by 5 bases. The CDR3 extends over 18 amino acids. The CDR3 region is CASSYRGRLAGGTGELFF. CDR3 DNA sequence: TGTGCCAGCAGTTACAGGGGTCGGCTAGCGGGAGGAACCGGGGAGCTGTTTTTT.

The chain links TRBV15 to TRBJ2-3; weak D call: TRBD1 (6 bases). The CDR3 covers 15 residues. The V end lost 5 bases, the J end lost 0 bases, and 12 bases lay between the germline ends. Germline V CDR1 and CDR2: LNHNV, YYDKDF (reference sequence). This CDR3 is CATSGDIVSTDTQYF. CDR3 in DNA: TGTGCCACCAGCGGGGACATTGTAAGCACAGATACGCAGTATTTT.

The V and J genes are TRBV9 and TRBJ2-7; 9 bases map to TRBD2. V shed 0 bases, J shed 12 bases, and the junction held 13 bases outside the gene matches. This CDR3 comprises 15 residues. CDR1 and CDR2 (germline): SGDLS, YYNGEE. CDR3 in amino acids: CASSVDGSGRDFPYF. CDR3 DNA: TGTGCCAGCAGCGTAGATGGTAGCGGGAGAGATTTTCCGTACTTC.

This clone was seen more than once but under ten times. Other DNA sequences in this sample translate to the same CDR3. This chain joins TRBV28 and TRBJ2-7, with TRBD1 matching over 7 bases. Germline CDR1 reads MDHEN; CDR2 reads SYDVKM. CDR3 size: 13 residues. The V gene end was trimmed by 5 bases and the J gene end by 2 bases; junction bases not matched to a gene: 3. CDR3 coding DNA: TGTGCCAGCAGTCGGGACAGAACCTACGAGCAGTACTTC. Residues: CASSRDRTYEQYF.